This is a list of T cell receptor beta chains from one sample in a study of human T cells and chemical hapten exposure. Each CDR3 protein is one row after TCRdb ran MiXCR on the RACE reads. The sample holds 110,000 to 150,000 distinct CDR3 sequences; about 11% are singletons and the top ten take 1.2% to 1.5%. The sequencing here drew on whole blood, taken in connection with sensitization to the hapten diphenylcyclopropenone (DPC). These receptors all come from a woman aged 45-60 years with alopecia areata. Some clones in this sample may be carry-over from other donors' samples. Each CDR3 is given with its conserved first and last residue. A D gene is named only where the DNA matches it firmly. Clone size is given for some rows only: seen once, a few or many times, or a class if the clone is expanded.

j_call | clone_size | d_call | v_call | cdr3_aa | cdr3_nt
TRBJ2-4 | NA | NA | TRBV19 | CASSPRALGDIQYF | TGTGCCAGTAGTCCCCGCGCGCTCGGGGACATTCAGTACTTC
TRBJ2-7 | few | NA | TRBV5-1 | CASSGGNLYEQYF | TGCGCCAGCAGCGGAGGGAATCTCTACGAGCAGTACTTC
TRBJ2-3 | many | NA | TRBV10-3 | CAISESGRGDTQYF | TGTGCCATCAGTGAGTCGGGCAGGGGAGATACGCAGTATTTT
TRBJ1-1 | many | TRBD1 | TRBV11-2 | CASSWDRGFGTEAFF | TGTGCCAGCAGCTGGGACAGGGGGTTTGGCACTGAAGCTTTCTTT
TRBJ2-1 | NA | NA | TRBV11-2 | CASSSTGSRGQFF | TGTGCCAGCAGCTCGACAGGTAGTAGGGGGCAGTTCTTC
TRBJ1-2 | few | NA | TRBV28 | CASSSPDRYGYTF | TGTGCCAGCAGTTCCCCGGATCGTTATGGCTACACCTTC
TRBJ2-7 | few | TRBD1 | TRBV10-2 | CASGQPGTGLYEQYF | TGCGCCAGCGGTCAACCCGGGACAGGGTTATACGAGCAGTACTTC
TRBJ1-5 | NA | TRBD1 | TRBV24-1 | CATMAGQGLGGPQHF | TGTGCCACCATGGCGGGACAGGGGCTCGGGGGGCCCCAGCATTTT
TRBJ2-5 | many | NA | TRBV21-1 | CASSKVGNRQYQETQYF | TGTGCCAGCAGCAAAGTGGGGAACCGGCAGTACCAAGAGACCCAGTACTTC
TRBJ2-1 | few | TRBD2 | TRBV4-3 | CASSQDRRLAGHNEQFF | TGCGCCAGCAGCCAAGATCGAAGACTAGCGGGTCACAATGAGCAGTTCTTC
TRBJ2-7 | NA | NA | TRBV29-1 | CSIQGGGVEQYF | TGCAGCATACAGGGAGGAGGCGTCGAGCAGTACTTC
TRBJ2-7 | NA | NA | TRBV5-1 | CASSLANKDYEQYF | TGCGCCAGCAGCTTGGCCAACAAGGACTACGAGCAGTACTTC
TRBJ1-6 | few | NA | TRBV3-1 | CASSQDEGNSPLHF | TGTGCCAGCAGCCAAGATGAGGGTAATTCACCCCTCCACTTT
TRBJ2-7 | many | NA | TRBV6-2/TRBV6-3 | CASSYVGYEQYF | TGTGCCAGCAGTTACGTCGGCTACGAGCAGTACTTC
TRBJ2-1 | NA | TRBD1 | TRBV6-6 | CASSSTGDSYNEQFF | TGTGCCAGCAGTTCTACAGGGGACTCCTACAATGAGCAGTTCTTC
TRBJ2-6 | few | NA | TRBV19 | CASSIRAGANVLTF | TGTGCCAGTAGTATCAGGGCTGGGGCCAACGTCCTGACTTTC
TRBJ2-1 | NA | NA | TRBV18 | CASSPLGRRGQTNEQFF | TGTGCCAGCTCACCACTTGGCCGCCGGGGGCAGACTAATGAGCAGTTCTTC
TRBJ2-3 | NA | TRBD2 | TRBV9 | CASSVELAGGSDTQYF | TGTGCCAGCAGCGTAGAGCTAGCGGGAGGGTCAGATACGCAGTATTTT
TRBJ2-5 | many | TRBD2 | TRBV11-2 | CASSPLAGGRETQYF | TGTGCCAGCAGCCCCCTAGCGGGAGGGAGAGAGACCCAGTACTTC
TRBJ1-6 | few | NA | TRBV7-2 | CASSLDSGVSGSPLHF | TGTGCCAGCAGCTTAGACTCAGGCGTGTCGGGGTCACCCCTCCACTTT
TRBJ2-5 | few | NA | TRBV7-9 | CASSYLGLTKGETQYF | TGTGCCAGCAGCTACCTGGGACTCACAAAGGGAGAGACCCAGTACTTC
TRBJ2-2 | many | NA | TRBV24-1 | CATSGRTNTGELFF | TGTGCCACCAGTGGAAGAACTAACACCGGGGAGCTGTTTTTT
TRBJ2-1 | many | TRBD2 | TRBV5-1 | CASSLVPGGLAGAEQFF | TGCGCCAGCAGCTTGGTCCCTGGGGGACTAGCGGGAGCTGAGCAGTTCTTC
TRBJ1-3 | NA | NA | TRBV20-1 | CSVGAAGNTIYF | TGCAGTGTGGGGGCGGCCGGAAACACCATATATTTT
TRBJ2-1 | many | NA | TRBV20-1 | CSAPTTGSYNEQFF | TGCAGTGCTCCCACTACGGGATCCTACAATGAGCAGTTCTTC
TRBJ2-5 | NA | NA | TRBV10-2 | CASREDQRETQYF | TGCGCCAGCAGGGAAGACCAGAGGGAGACCCAGTACTTC
TRBJ1-1 | NA | NA | TRBV7-3 | CASSETPMNTEAFF | TGTGCCAGCAGCGAAACACCCATGAACACTGAAGCTTTCTTT
TRBJ1-3 | once | NA | TRBV5-1 | CASSLGAFGERNTIYF | TGCGCCAGCAGCTTGGGGGCCTTTGGGGAGAGAAACACCATATATTTT
TRBJ2-5 | many | NA | TRBV20-1 | CSAAREETQYF | TGCAGTGCTGCCAGGGAAGAGACCCAGTACTTC
TRBJ2-7 | many | NA | TRBV7-2 | CASSSPVGEQYF | TGTGCCAGCAGCTCACCGGTAGGGGAGCAGTACTTC
TRBJ2-3 | NA | NA | TRBV7-2 | CASSLLISTDTQYF | TGTGCCAGCAGCTTGCTGATCTCCACAGATACGCAGTATTTT
TRBJ2-3 | NA | NA | TRBV7-2 | CASSLGGRRSPTDTQYF | TGTGCCAGCAGCTTAGGGGGCAGGAGGAGCCCCACAGATACGCAGTATTTT
TRBJ2-2 | NA | TRBD2 | TRBV7-6 | CASSLVPMTSGNTGELFF | TGTGCCAGCAGCTTAGTCCCGATGACTAGCGGGAACACCGGGGAGCTGTTTTTT
TRBJ2-1 | NA | NA | TRBV5-4 | CASSLDPGSDEQFF | TGTGCCAGCAGCTTGGACCCGGGGTCGGATGAGCAGTTCTTC
TRBJ2-2 | NA | NA | TRBV21-1 | CASSKEDRSTGELFF | TGTGCCAGCAGCAAAGAGGACAGGAGCACCGGGGAGCTGTTTTTT
TRBJ2-3 | many | NA | TRBV27 | CASSSLFSTDTQYF | TGTGCCAGCAGTTCCCTTTTTAGCACAGATACGCAGTATTTT
TRBJ2-7 | few | NA | TRBV29-1 | CSVDGQRQNEQYF | TGCAGCGTTGACGGCCAGCGACAGAACGAGCAGTACTTC
TRBJ2-7 | NA | NA | TRBV12-3/TRBV12-4 | CASSFAPSDEQYF | TGTGCCAGCAGTTTTGCCCCCAGCGATGAGCAGTACTTC
TRBJ2-3 | few | NA | TRBV11-1 | CASSSRALVGDTQYF | TGTGCCAGCAGCTCGCGAGCGCTGGTGGGAGATACGCAGTATTTT
TRBJ1-1 | few | TRBD1 | TRBV20-1 | CSARGQGGTEAFF | TGCAGTGCTAGAGGACAGGGGGGCACTGAAGCTTTCTTT
TRBJ2-3 | few | TRBD2 | TRBV12-3/TRBV12-4 | CASSRLSGRASDTQYF | TGTGCCAGCAGTCGATTAAGCGGGAGGGCCTCAGATACGCAGTATTTT
TRBJ1-2 | many | NA | TRBV12-3/TRBV12-4 | CASSLLGQIPGGYTF | TGTGCCAGCAGTTTACTGGGGCAGATCCCCGGGGGCTACACCTTC
TRBJ2-7 | many | NA | TRBV6-5 | CASSAVQAALYEQYF | TGTGCCAGCAGTGCCGTACAGGCTGCTCTCTACGAGCAGTACTTC
TRBJ2-3 | few | NA | TRBV5-1 | CASRDAGGTSTDTQYF | TGCGCCAGCAGGGACGCGGGCGGGACTAGCACAGATACGCAGTATTTT
TRBJ2-3 | many | NA | TRBV29-1 | CSVAGYSADTQYF | TGCAGCGTGGCGGGGTACTCGGCAGATACGCAGTATTTT
TRBJ1-2 | few | TRBD1 | TRBV4-2 | CASSQSTVGQGDRYGYTF | TGTGCCAGCAGCCAGTCCACGGTGGGACAGGGGGACCGCTATGGCTACACCTTC
TRBJ2-4 | many | TRBD2 | TRBV7-2 | CASSLAGREDIQYF | TGTGCCAGCAGCTTAGCAGGCCGGGAGGACATTCAGTACTTC
TRBJ2-6 | few | NA | TRBV5-6 | CASSSSGVRVLTF | TGTGCCAGCAGCTCGAGTGGCGTCCGAGTCCTGACTTTC
TRBJ2-5 | many | NA | TRBV5-1 | CASSLERSQETQYF | TGCGCCAGCAGCTTGGAACGTTCTCAAGAGACCCAGTACTTC
TRBJ2-7 | NA | NA | TRBV7-2 | CASSLGLAITYEQYF | TGTGCCAGCAGCTTAGGCCTAGCGATAACCTACGAGCAGTACTTC
TRBJ2-2 | few | NA | TRBV19 | CASTPPWGGELFF | TGTGCCAGTACCCCCCCGTGGGGCGGGGAGCTGTTTTTT
TRBJ1-4 | NA | NA | TRBV30 | CAWSVLGAREKLFF | TGTGCCTGGAGTGTATTGGGGGCTCGGGAAAAACTGTTTTTT
TRBJ2-7 | few | NA | TRBV29-1 | CSASGLYEQYF | TGCAGCGCCTCAGGGTTATACGAGCAGTACTTC
TRBJ2-3 | NA | NA | TRBV3-1 | CASSFGPDTQYF | TGTGCCAGCAGCTTTGGCCCAGATACGCAGTATTTT
TRBJ2-7 | many | NA | TRBV7-2 | CASSRGVRVGNEQYF | TGTGCCAGCAGCAGAGGAGTACGGGTCGGAAACGAGCAGTACTTC
TRBJ2-1 | few | TRBD2 | TRBV9 | CASSKGLAGGSYNEQFF | TGTGCCAGCAGCAAGGGACTAGCGGGAGGCTCCTACAATGAGCAGTTCTTC
TRBJ2-2 | few | NA | TRBV7-9 | CASSLGNGELFF | TGTGCCAGCAGCTTAGGAAACGGGGAGCTGTTTTTT
TRBJ2-3 | NA | TRBD2 | TRBV18 | CASSPLSGTPTSTDTQYF | TGTGCCAGCTCGCCCCTTAGCGGGACACCGACTAGCACAGATACGCAGTATTTT
TRBJ2-7 | many | NA | TRBV2 | CASRTHSSYEQYF | TGTGCCAGCCGTACCCACTCCTCCTACGAGCAGTACTTC
TRBJ1-1 | NA | TRBD1 | TRBV18 | CASQGALDTEAFF | TGTGCCAGCCAGGGGGCTCTGGACACTGAAGCTTTCTTT